Below, one T cell receptor beta chain is given with its context. Its antigen is unknown. Cultured CD4+ T-cell DNA underwent Oncomine TCR Beta short-read sequencing. TCRdb recomputed calls from the PCR reads with MiXCR, one row per CDR3 protein. This table has 20,000 to 25,000 distinct CDR3 sequences, approximately 50% appearing once. The sample's treatment: approximately 10-day PBMC culture with coronavirus spike peptide pools or control peptides (ViraFEST assay). The sample belongs to a study of vaccination and CD4 T cells after COVID-19. The CDR3 covers 15 residues. Germline V gives CDR1 SGHNT, CDR2 YYREEE (reference sequence). Germline trimming cut 4 bases from V and 4 bases from J; bases unmatched to any gene: 7.

The sequenced sample was CD4+ T cells from blood, cultured in vitro. The TCR comes from a human donor who had recovered from COVID-19. The chain recombines TRBV5-4 with TRBJ2-2; 7 nucleotides line up with TRBD1. In DNA, the CDR3 is TGTGCCAGCAGCGTCCGGGACAGAGGCACCGGGGAGCTGTTTTTT. It translates to CASSVRDRGTGELFF.